This T cell receptor beta chain was documented in a study of identical twins. The study's findings and limits: Beta out-of-frame sequences showed weaker excess sharing between twins. When twins shared out-of-frame alpha sequences, those sequences had excess low generation probability.

In germline, CDR1 is DFQATT, CDR2 SNEGSKA (reference sequence). Trimming took off 3 bases at V and 0 bases at J, with 14 bases between the two ends. This CDR3 spans 15 amino acids. One entry per CDR3 protein results from TCRdb running MiXCR on the 5' RACE reads. The data show roughly 490,000 distinct CDR3 sequences, with approximately 15% seen just once and more than 0.8% held by the top ten. About this clonotype itself: The antigen is not known.

This same sample was also taken into another study, of yellow fever vaccine responses in identical twins.

The sample was CD4+ T cells sorted from blood. The chain employs TRBV20-1 and TRBJ2-5; D uncertain. This clonotype was obtained from a young woman in good health. CDR3 sequence (DNA): TGCAGTGCTAGTCCGTGGGTTGGAGACCAAGAGACCCAGTACTTC. As protein: CSASPWVGDQETQYF.